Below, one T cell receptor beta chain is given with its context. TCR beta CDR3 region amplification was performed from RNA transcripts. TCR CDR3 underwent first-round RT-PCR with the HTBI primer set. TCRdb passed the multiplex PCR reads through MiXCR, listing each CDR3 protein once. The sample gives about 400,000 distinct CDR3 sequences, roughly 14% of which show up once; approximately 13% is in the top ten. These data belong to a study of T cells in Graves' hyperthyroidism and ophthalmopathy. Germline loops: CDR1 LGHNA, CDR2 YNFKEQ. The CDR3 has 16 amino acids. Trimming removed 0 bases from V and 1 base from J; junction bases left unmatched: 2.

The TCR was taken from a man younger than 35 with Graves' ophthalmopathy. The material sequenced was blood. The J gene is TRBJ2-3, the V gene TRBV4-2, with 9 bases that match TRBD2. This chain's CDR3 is CASSQESSGGTDTQYF. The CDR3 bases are TGTGCCAGCAGCCAAGAGTCTAGCGGGGGCACAGATACGCAGTATTTT.